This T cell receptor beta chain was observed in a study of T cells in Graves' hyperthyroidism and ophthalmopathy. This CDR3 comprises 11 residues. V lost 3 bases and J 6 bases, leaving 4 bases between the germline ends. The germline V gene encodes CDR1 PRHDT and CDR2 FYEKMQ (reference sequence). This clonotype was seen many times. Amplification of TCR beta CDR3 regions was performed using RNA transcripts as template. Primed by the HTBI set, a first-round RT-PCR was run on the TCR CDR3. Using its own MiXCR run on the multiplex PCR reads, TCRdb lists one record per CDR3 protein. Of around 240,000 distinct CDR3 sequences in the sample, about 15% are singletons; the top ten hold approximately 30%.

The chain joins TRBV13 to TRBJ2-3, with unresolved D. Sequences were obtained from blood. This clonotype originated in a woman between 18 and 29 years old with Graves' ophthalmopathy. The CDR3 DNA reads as TGTGCCAGCAGCTTTCGGGATACGCAGTATTTT. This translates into CASSFRDTQYF.